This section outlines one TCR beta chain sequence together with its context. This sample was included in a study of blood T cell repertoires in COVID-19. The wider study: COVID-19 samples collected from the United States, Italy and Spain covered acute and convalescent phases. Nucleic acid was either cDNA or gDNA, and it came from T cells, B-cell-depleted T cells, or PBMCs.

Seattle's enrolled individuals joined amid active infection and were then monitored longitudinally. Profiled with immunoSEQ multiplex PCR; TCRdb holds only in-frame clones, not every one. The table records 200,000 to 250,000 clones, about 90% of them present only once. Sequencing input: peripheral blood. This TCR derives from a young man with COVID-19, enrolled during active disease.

This CDR3 is CASSPTGTGGHTEAFF. The CDR3 bases are TGTGCCAGCAGCCCCACCGGGACAGGGGGCCATACTGAAGCTTTCTTT. This sequence joins TRBV28 and TRBJ1-1; 12 nucleotides match TRBD1. In germline, CDR1 is MDHEN, CDR2 SYDVKM. Trimming took 6 bases from V and 5 from J; bases not matched to a gene: 10. CDR3 length equals 16 residues. The full variable domain, rest sourced from reference TRBV28 and TRBJ1-1, is DVKVTQSSRYLVKRTGEKVFLECVQDMDHENMFWYRQDPGLGLRLIYFSYDVKMKEKGDIPEGYSVSREKKERFSLILESASTNQTSMYLCASSPTGTGGHTEAFFGQGTRLTVV.